A single sample is the source of the 10 T cell receptor beta chains below, sequenced in a study of T-cell memory formation after mild COVID-19. TCRdb independently ran MiXCR on the 5' RACE reads; one entry per CDR3 protein. The data contain roughly 580,000 distinct CDR3 sequences, 18% of them singletons. The material sequenced was PBMCs or a T cell subset sorted from them (not recorded which). These receptors were obtained from an adult woman who had mild COVID-19 (a few samples of this study predate the infection). Cell type and time point are not known.

This clonotype came up a few times. The chain couples TRBV25-1 to TRBJ1-6; no reliable D call. CDR3 size: 14 residues. The V gene lost 3 bases and the J gene lost 10 bases, with 13 bases spanning the gap. Germline V CDR1 and CDR2: MGHDK, SYGVNS. The CDR3 spells CASSDKGWRSPLHF. The CDR3, as DNA: TGTGCCAGCAGTGATAAGGGATGGAGATCACCCCTCCACTTT.

The chain carries TRBV21-1 and TRBJ2-7; the table's D call, TRBD1, was not checked against the DNA. TRBV21-1 is annotated as a pseudogene. This CDR3 has 16 amino acids. The chain's CDR3 is CASSKFRGHPTYEQYF. CDR3 nucleotide sequence: TGTGCCAGCAGCAAATTTCGGGGACACCCGACCTACGAGCAGTACTTC.

This clonotype was counted between two and nine times. The chain links TRBV7-9 to TRBJ2-5, with 11 bases lining up with TRBD2. Germline V lookup: CDR1 SEHNR, CDR2 FQNEAQ (reference sequence). The V segment lost 6 bases and the J segment 3 bases; nucleotides outside the gene matches: 0. The CDR3 loop spans 13 amino acids. CDR3 amino acids: CASRLAGEETQYF. The DNA of the CDR3 is TGTGCCAGCAGACTAGCGGGAGAAGAGACCCAGTACTTC.

There are a few counts of this clonotype. V gene TRBV20-1 combines with J gene TRBJ2-2, with 8 bases lining up with TRBD2. Germline V gives CDR1 DFQATT, CDR2 SNEGSKA (reference sequence). V shed 2 bases, J shed 3 bases, and the junction held 8 bases outside the gene matches. The CDR3 is 16 residues long. The CDR3 DNA follows: TGCAGTGCTAGAACGGAGCGGGAGTACTACACCGGGGAGCTGTTTTTT. Translating it yields CSARTEREYYTGELFF.

Remarks on this clonotype: A read error is possible here, since a much larger clone lies one base away. DNA of the CDR3: TGCGACAGCAGATACGGACAGGGGAACACTGAAGCTTTCTTT. This gives the protein CDSRYGQGNTEAFF. The gene calls are TRBV5-1 and TRBJ1-1; the match to TRBD1 covers 8 bases. The CDR3 is 14 amino acids. Looked up from germline, CDR1 is SGHRS and CDR2 is YFSETQ.

Only a few counts were recorded for this clonotype. The chain couples TRBV29-1 to TRBJ1-4; perhaps TRBD1 as D (5 bases). Germline V gene sequence: CDR1 SQVTM, CDR2 ANQGSEA. This CDR3 has 14 amino acids. V lost 5 bases and J 7 bases, leaving 17 bases between the germline ends. CDR3 protein: CSVQRNTGGEKLFF. The DNA for the CDR3 is TGCAGCGTTCAAAGAAATACAGGAGGTGAAAAACTGTTTTTT.

This clonotype showed up just a few times. The chain links TRBV20-1 to TRBJ2-2, with D possibly being TRBD1 (5 bases). The V end was cut by 6 bases, the J end by 3 bases, with 11 bases between. CDR1 is DFQATT and CDR2 is SNEGSKA in the germline V gene (reference sequence). The CDR3 has 13 amino acids. The CDR3 sequence is CSASGLYTGELFF. In nucleotides, the CDR3 is TGCAGTGCCTCAGGGTTGTACACCGGGGAGCTGTTTTTT.

This clonotype was observed a few times. The chain is built from TRBV5-1 and TRBJ1-1; a possible D gene is TRBD1 (6 bases). CDR3 length: 14 residues. Germline CDR1 and CDR2: SGHRS and YFSETQ. Trimming took off 0 bases at V and 5 bases at J, with 11 bases between the two ends. CDR3 region: CASSLVPQGTEAFF. CDR3 nucleotide sequence: TGCGCCAGCAGCTTGGTACCACAGGGTACTGAAGCTTTCTTT.

This clonotype was detected only a few times. The rearrangement joins TRBV5-5 to TRBJ1-5; perhaps TRBD1 as D (6 bases). The germline V and J ends were trimmed by 2 bases and 7 bases, with 13 bases remaining between them. CDR3 length equals 14 residues. CDR1 is SGHKS and CDR2 is YYEKEE in the germline V gene (reference sequence). The CDR3 coding sequence is TGTGCCAGCAGCTTTCGCAGGGGCGGACAGCCCCAGCATTTT. It codes for CASSFRRGGQPQHF.

This clonotype was counted between two and nine times. This rearrangement joins TRBV7-2 to TRBJ1-2; D remains unclear. V was cut by 5 bases and J by 3 bases, with 19 bases left in between. From germline, CDR1 is SGHTA and CDR2 FQGNSA. CDR3 size: 16 residues. CDR3 nucleotide sequence: TGTGCCAGCAGCCACCCAACCGGCGGAAATGACTATGGCTACACCTTC. Encoded protein: CASSHPTGGNDYGYTF.